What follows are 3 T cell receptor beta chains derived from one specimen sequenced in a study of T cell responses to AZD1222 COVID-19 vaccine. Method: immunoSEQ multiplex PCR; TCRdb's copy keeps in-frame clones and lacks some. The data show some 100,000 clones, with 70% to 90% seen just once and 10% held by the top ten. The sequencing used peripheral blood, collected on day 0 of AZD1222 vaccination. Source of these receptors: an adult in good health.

CDR3 sequence (DNA): TGTGCCAGCAACGAGGGAAAGGGCCGTTCTAACTATGGCTACACCTTC. It codes for CASNEGKGRSNYGYTF. V usage is TRBV28 and J usage is TRBJ1-2, with D hard to call. The CDR3 contains 16 residues. CDR1 and CDR2 from the germline V gene are MDHEN and SYDVKM. V shed 7 bases and J shed 0 bases, with 18 bases lying between them.

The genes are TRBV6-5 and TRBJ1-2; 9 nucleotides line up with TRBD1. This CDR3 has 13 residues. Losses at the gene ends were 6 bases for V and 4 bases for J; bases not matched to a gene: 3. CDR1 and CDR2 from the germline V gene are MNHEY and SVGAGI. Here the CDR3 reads CASRQQGAYGYTF. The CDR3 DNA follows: TGTGCCAGCAGACAACAGGGGGCCTATGGCTACACCTTC.

The CDR3 DNA follows: TGTGCCAGCAGCTCCCCGTTAGCGGGACCTCCCTACAATGAGCAGTTCTTC. Encoded protein: CASSSPLAGPPYNEQFF. The rearrangement links TRBV7-9 to TRBJ2-1, with 8 bases that match TRBD2. The CDR3 is 17 amino acids. With V trimmed by 4 bases and J by 2 bases, 10 bases remained unmatched. From germline, CDR1 is SEHNR and CDR2 FQNEAQ (reference sequence).